This T cell receptor beta chain stems from a study of T cell changes during pregnancy in multiple sclerosis. The CDR3 totals 16 residues. Trimming shortened V by 0 bases and J by 3 bases, and 12 bases separated the two germline ends. The germline CDR1 and CDR2 sequences are LGHNA and YSLEER. Profiled with immunoSEQ multiplex PCR; TCRdb holds only in-frame clones, not every one. The table has under 40,000 clones, approximately 90% seen once. This receptor was obtained from a female donor with multiple sclerosis, enrolled in a pregnancy study. Sequenced material: CD8+ T cells from peripheral blood mononuclear cells, taken before pregnancy. J is TRBJ2-1 and V is TRBV4-3, with no clear D. The CDR3 loop reads CASSQDETTSYNEQFF. The CDR3 DNA reads as TGCGCCAGCAGCCAAGATGAGACAACAAGCTACAATGAGCAGTTCTTC.